This T cell receptor (beta chain) was documented in a study of blood T cell repertoires in COVID-19. About the research overall: COVID-19 samples, acute and convalescent, were from the United States, Italy and Spain. The cDNA or gDNA used as material had been derived from T cells, B-cell-depleted T cells, or PBMCs.

V shed 5 bases and J 11 bases; nucleotides not matched to a gene: 17. The CDR3 has 16 residues. CDR1 is KGHDR, CDR2 SFDVKD, per germline. The authors' processing: Nucleated cell number was recorded as an estimate derived from reference gene primer amplification. Sequencing used immunoSEQ multiplex PCR; TCRdb keeps in-frame clones, though not all of them. D and trimming come from the DNA, and the V and J calls and clone size come from that table. The sample has approximately 120,000 clones; 84% are singletons. The sample comprised peripheral blood. This sequence joins TRBV24-1 and TRBJ1-5; 7 bases agree with TRBD1. This clonotype originated in a woman older than 75 with active or convalescent COVID-19. The DNA of the CDR3 is TGTGCCACCAGTGCCTCAACAGGGGTCGCCAGGAGAACCCAGCATTTT. Protein sequence: CATSASTGVARRTQHF.